Listed below are T cell receptor beta chains from one sample, sequenced in a study of T cells of healthy individuals. Each CDR3 protein gets one entry after TCRdb re-called the 5' RACE reads with MiXCR. This sample yields more than 60,000 distinct CDR3 sequences, of which 15% to 20% are seen a single time; approximately 4.7% belongs to the top ten. The receptors were sampled from a human donor in good health. Both conserved end residues are part of each CDR3. The D gene is left open where the match is weak. Size values are once, few and many counts, or a class for expanded clones, and some rows have none.

j_call clone_size d_call v_call cdr3_nt cdr3_aa
TRBJ2-3 - TRBD2 TRBV6-6 TGTGCCAGCAGTTACTCGAACGGGCCCCTACTAGCGAAGAACACAGATACGCAGTATTTT CASSYSNGPLLAKNTDTQYF
TRBJ2-7 once TRBD2 TRBV5-4 TGTGCCAGCAGCTTGAGACTAGCGACCCACGAGCAGTACTTC CASSLRLATHEQYF
TRBJ2-3 few - TRBV7-9 TGTGCCAGCAGCTTTGGTTCAGGCGGAAGCGATACGCAGTATTTT CASSFGSGGSDTQYF
TRBJ1-4 - TRBD1 TRBV24-1 TGTGCCACCCAGGGACAGGGGAATGAAAAACTGTTTTTT CATQGQGNEKLFF
TRBJ2-3 - - TRBV7-3 TGTGCCAGCAGCTTAACGCCCAAAGCAGATACGCAGTATTTT CASSLTPKADTQYF
TRBJ2-1 - - TRBV20-1 TGCAGTGCTCGACAGAGGAGCTCCTACAATGAGCAGTTCTTC CSARQRSSYNEQFF
TRBJ2-3 many TRBD2 TRBV27 TGTGCCAGCAGTTTGTTGACTAGCCTCGGCACAGATACGCAGTATTTT CASSLLTSLGTDTQYF
TRBJ1-2 - TRBD1 TRBV19 TGTGCCAGTAGTATTTTGACAGGGGATGGCTACACCTTC CASSILTGDGYTF
TRBJ2-5 many - TRBV20-1 TGCAGTGTATACTCCCAACAGACCCAGTACTTC CSVYSQQTQYF
TRBJ2-7 many TRBD2 TRBV29-1 TGCAGCGTTTCTGGAGATAGCGGGAGGGGGTACGAGCAGTACTTC CSVSGDSGRGYEQYF
TRBJ1-1 many - TRBV7-2 TGTGCCAGCAGCTTCGGGGGGCGGTGGACTGAAGCTTTCTTT CASSFGGRWTEAFF
TRBJ2-6 few - TRBV12-3/TRBV12-4 TGTGCCAGCAGTTTCAGACGCTCTGGGGCCAACGTCCTGACTTTC CASSFRRSGANVLTF
TRBJ1-1 few - TRBV4-1 TGCGCCAGCAGCCAAGTACCAGGGGACAACACTGAAGCTTTCTTT CASSQVPGDNTEAFF
TRBJ2-3 - - TRBV6-2/TRBV6-3 TGTGCCAGCAGTCAAAGGTCCGTCCCCGATACGCAGTATTTT CASSQRSVPDTQYF
TRBJ2-1 many TRBD2 TRBV20-1 TGCAGTCCGCGGTCCGCGGGAGTGTACAATGAGCAGTTCTTC CSPRSAGVYNEQFF
TRBJ2-1 many TRBD2 TRBV29-1 TGCAGCGGGAGACTTAGACTAGCGGATAACAATGAGCAGTTCTTC CSGRLRLADNNEQFF
TRBJ2-7 - - TRBV11-2 TGTGCCAGCAGCCCAGGGGCGCTCTACGAGCAGTACTTC CASSPGALYEQYF
TRBJ2-3 few TRBD2 TRBV28 TGTGCCAGCAGTTTATCCTTTACAGGGGGCCTGGGACTAGCGGGGGATCCCACAGATACGCAGTATTTT CASSLSFTGGLGLAGDPTDTQYF
TRBJ2-3 many - TRBV20-1 TGCAGTGCCCCCGGGGCGGGGTACACAGATACGCAGTATTTT CSAPGAGYTDTQYF
TRBJ2-7 many - TRBV19 TGTGCCAGTAGTATCGTACTCACCTACGAGCAGTACTTC CASSIVLTYEQYF
TRBJ1-2 many - TRBV5-1 TGCGCCAGCAGCCCCGTGTCGGGGGCTGGAGGCTACACCTTC CASSPVSGAGGYTF
TRBJ2-3 - TRBD1 TRBV27 TGTGCCAGCAGTGCCGGGACAGGGGGTGGTACGCAGTATTTT CASSAGTGGGTQYF